Following are 7 T cell receptor beta chains from one sample sequenced in a study of regulatory T cells in long-lasting Graves disease. Combining iRepertoire HTBI primers with Arm-PCR of CDR3 regions, the authors built TCR beta libraries. TCRdb redid the calling of the multiplex PCR reads with MiXCR, one entry per CDR3 protein. This sample has around 400,000 distinct CDR3 sequences, with about 21% found just once. Time point denoted: persistent/refractory GD, antithyroid drugs over 5 years with positive TRAb. Following extraction of RNA from PBMCs, that RNA was used to make the TCR library. The sample in question was peripheral blood mononuclear cells (PBMCs), obtained when the disease was refractory, from a patient treated with antithyroid drugs. These receptors all stem from a female donor with Graves disease.

Concerning this clonotype itself: This could be a read error, since a much larger clone is one nucleotide away. The V call is TRBV10-2, the J call TRBJ2-7; 8 nucleotides align to TRBD2. The germline CDR1 and CDR2 sequences are WSHSY and SAAADI. V gave up 6 bases and J gave up 2 bases; unmatched junction bases: 12. The length of the CDR3 is 16 residues. CDR3 nucleotides: TGCGCCAGCAGAGATCTAGCGGGCATCCTTGCCTACGAGCAGTACTTC. Its translation is CASRDLAGILAYEQYF.

This clonotype has only a few counts. The genes are TRBV5-1 and TRBJ2-5, with unresolved D. Trimming pared 2 bases from V and 1 base from J, leaving 12 bases between. Germline V gives CDR1 SGHRS, CDR2 YFSETQ. This CDR3 has 15 amino acids. The CDR3, as DNA: TGCGCCAGCAGCTTTCATAGGTACACCCAAGAGACCCAGTACTTC. Protein product: CASSFHRYTQETQYF.

The V call is TRBV5-1, the J call TRBJ2-6, with D perhaps matching TRBD1 (6 bases). Germline V CDR1 and CDR2: SGHRS, YFSETQ. This CDR3 is built from 18 residues. The V end was cut by 6 bases, the J end by 2 bases, with 21 bases between. The CDR3 DNA reads TGCGCCAGCACAGGGACCGGGACAAACAGTACTGGGGCCAACGTCCTGACTTTC. Residues: CASTGTGTNSTGANVLTF.

The sample holds one count of this clonotype. The chain joins TRBV27 to TRBJ1-2, with TRBD1 as a possible D gene (6 bases). CDR1 is MNHEY and CDR2 is SMNVEV in the germline V gene (reference sequence). The CDR3 is 15 residues long. With 5 bases removed from V and 4 bases from J, the gap between germline ends came to 17 bases. For the CDR3, the DNA is TGTGCCAGCAGTCTCAGGATAGTAGGGGGCTATGGCTACACCTTC. Protein: CASSLRIVGGYGYTF.

This clonotype was seen just once. The junction differs from germline at one of its ends, possibly a read error. This chain joins TRBV14 and TRBJ2-7, with D possibly TRBD1 on 5 matching bases. Germline-derived CDR1 and CDR2 are SGHDN and FVKESK. The CDR3 spans 13 residues. In DNA, the CDR3 is TGTGCCAGCACCCAAGCACAAGCAGGGATGAAGTACTTC. This encodes CASTQAQAGMKYF.

This clonotype was counted between two and nine times. The rearrangement uses TRBV5-8 and TRBJ1-6, with TRBD1 matching 7 bases. Germline loops: CDR1 SGHTS, CDR2 YDEGEE. The J segment lost 8 bases and the V segment lost 4 bases, leaving 15 bases of the junction unmatched. The CDR3 runs to 17 residues. CDR3 loop: CASSITPTGSSDSPLHF. CDR3 nucleotides: TGTGCCAGCAGCATCACTCCGACAGGGAGCAGTGATTCACCCCTCCACTTT.

At least ten counts were recorded for this clonotype. This chain links TRBV27 with TRBJ2-5; D is unclear. Germline assignment: CDR1 MNHEY and CDR2 SMNVEV (reference sequence). The V and J ends lost 8 bases and 4 bases respectively, with 8 bases between them. The CDR3 has 11 amino acids. The chain's CDR3 is CASRLGETQYF. CDR3 DNA sequence: TGTGCCAGCCGGTTGGGAGAGACCCAGTACTTC.